These 22 T cell receptor beta chains were sequenced from one sample in a study of CD8 T cells in ankylosing spondylitis. MiXCR was run by TCRdb on the 5' RACE reads, yielding one entry per CDR3 protein. In the table there are 180,000 or so distinct CDR3 sequences, around 10% of which are singletons. The sample taken for sequencing was blood, either unsorted or a sorted T cell fraction (not recorded which). These receptors came from a male donor with ankylosing spondylitis or in good health (not recorded which).

There are many counts of this clonotype. The DNA for the CDR3 is TGTGCCACAACCCCCGGGACAGGGGTAGCCGGCACTGAAGCTTTCTTT. It translates to CATTPGTGVAGTEAFF. The chain recombines TRBV10-3 with TRBJ1-1; 10 bases line up with TRBD1. The CDR3 consists of 16 residues. V lost 10 bases, J lost 4 bases, and 15 bases stayed unmatched. CDR1 and CDR2 (germline): ENHRY, SYGVKD.

This clonotype was recorded many times. This chain links TRBV28 with TRBJ1-6; 7 bases fit TRBD1. With V trimmed by 4 bases and J by 8 bases, 5 bases remained unmatched. The CDR3 is made up of 14 amino acids. CDR1 is MDHEN, CDR2 SYDVKM, per germline. CDR3 nucleotides: TGTGCCAGCAGTTCGGGGACAGATGATTCACCCCTCCACTTT. It codes for CASSSGTDDSPLHF.

This clonotype was seen at least ten times. The chain has TRBV12-3 or TRBV12-4 and TRBJ1-5, with D possibly being TRBD1 (6 bases). The V end was cut by 6 bases, the J end by 6 bases, with 15 bases between. This CDR3 region has 14 residues. CDR3 in amino acids: CASRMRGARQPQHF. The CDR3, as DNA: TGTGCCAGCAGGATGAGGGGGGCTCGTCAGCCCCAGCATTTT.

In its sample, this clonotype was seen many times. The V gene is TRBV7-9, the J gene TRBJ2-7; D tentatively reads TRBD1 or TRBD2 (6 bases each). Between the trimmed V and J ends, which lost 8 bases and 6 bases, there was a span of 17 bases. CDR1 SEHNR and CDR2 FQNEAQ come from the germline V gene (reference sequence). The length of the CDR3 is 13 residues. CDR3 sequence (DNA): TGTGCCAGCGGGACTTTACAGGGCCGCGAGCAGTACTTC. It is translated as CASGTLQGREQYF.

This clonotype was picked up many times. This chain connects TRBV6-5 to TRBJ1-4; D gene ambiguous. With 0 bases removed from V and 0 bases from J, the gap between germline ends came to 14 bases. Germline V gene lookup returns CDR1 MNHEY and CDR2 SVGAGI. The CDR3 runs to 18 residues. CDR3 DNA: TGTGCCAGCAGTTACTCGAAGGGCAGACCCGCAACTAATGAAAAACTGTTTTTT. Amino acids: CASSYSKGRPATNEKLFF.

This clonotype has ten or more counts. The V call is TRBV6-1, the J call TRBJ1-2; D unclear. V was cut by 3 bases and J by 1 base, with 15 bases left in between. Germline CDR1 is MNHNS and CDR2 is SASEGT. The CDR3 extends over 16 amino acids. CDR3 DNA sequence: TGTGCCAGCAGTGATCCTCGGCGGATGCTTAACTATGGCTACACCTTC. It specifies CASSDPRRMLNYGYTF.

This clonotype turned up a few times. This chain links TRBV2 with TRBJ2-1; D gene ambiguous. Germline V gene sequence: CDR1 SNHLY, CDR2 FYNNEI. With 2 bases removed from V and 10 bases from J, the gap between germline ends came to 18 bases. The CDR3 runs 15 residues. The CDR3 spells CASSEPGAIRSEQFF. The CDR3 coding sequence is TGTGCCAGCAGTGAACCGGGCGCGATACGTAGCGAGCAGTTCTTC.

The CDR3 nucleotides read TGTGCCAGCAAGGTAGTTGACAGGGCCTCCAGCGAGCAGTACTTC. It translates to CASKVVDRASSEQYF. The chain couples TRBV27 to TRBJ2-7, with 7 bases lining up with TRBD1. Trimming took 7 bases from V and 6 from J; bases not matched to a gene: 15. The CDR3 is made up of 15 amino acids. Germline values: CDR1 MNHEY, CDR2 SMNVEV (reference sequence).

In this sample, this clonotype turned up a few times. The CDR3 protein is CASSLTKGQDTQYF. The CDR3 DNA follows: TGTGCCAGCAGCTTAACTAAGGGTCAAGATACGCAGTATTTT. V gene TRBV11-3 combines with J gene TRBJ2-3; D unclear. This CDR3 region has 14 residues. Germline-derived CDR1 and CDR2 are SGHNT and YENEEA. V lost 2 bases to trimming and J lost 5 bases, with 11 bases between them.

The table lists this clonotype with many counts. This chain joins TRBV7-6 and TRBJ2-5, with 7 bases lining up with TRBD2. The CDR3 loop spans 16 amino acids. The ends lost 2 bases at V and 5 bases at J; junction bases unmatched: 11. The germline CDR1 and CDR2 sequences are SGHVS and FNYEAQ. CDR3 sequence: CASSLRGDRVGETQYF. The CDR3 coding sequence is TGTGCCAGCAGCTTACGGGGGGATAGAGTCGGGGAGACCCAGTACTTC.

This clonotype was observed a handful of times. CDR3 residues: CASSLGGVSTEAFF. The CDR3, as DNA: TGTGCCAGCAGTTTAGGAGGGGTGAGCACTGAAGCTTTCTTT. The chain combines TRBV27 with TRBJ1-1; D might be TRBD1 (5 bases). The CDR3 consists of 14 residues. V lost 2 bases, J lost 4 bases, and 11 bases lay in between. The V gene's germline CDR1 is MNHEY and CDR2 SMNVEV (reference sequence).

The rearrangement links TRBV7-2 to TRBJ1-1, with 8 bases lining up with TRBD1. From germline, CDR1 is SGHTA and CDR2 FQGNSA. This CDR3 is 14 amino acids long. After removal of 0 bases from V and 12 bases from J, the junction contained 9 bases not matched to a gene. CDR3 coding DNA: TGTGCCAGCAGCTTAGCGGCAGGGGGCGAGATAACTTTCTTT. It codes for CASSLAAGGEITFF.

The V call is TRBV11-3, the J call TRBJ1-1; D is ambiguous. CDR1 and CDR2 (germline): SGHNT, YENEEA. The germline V and J ends were trimmed by 1 base and 5 bases, with 20 bases remaining between them. The length of the CDR3 is 17 residues. DNA of the CDR3: TGTGCCAGCAGCTTAGTAAGGGCCAGATCTATCGGTACTGAAGCTTTCTTT. The encoded protein is CASSLVRARSIGTEAFF.

This clonotype appeared a single time. Since a much larger clone is just one base distant, this may be a read error. This chain uses TRBV29-1 with TRBJ2-5; D is perhaps TRBD2 (5 bases). This CDR3 is 14 amino acids long. Per the germline V gene, CDR1 is SQVTM and CDR2 is ANQGSEA. Trimming cost V 7 bases and J 4 bases, with 19 bases left between them. The chain's CDR3 is CSAPRFGVSETQYF. The CDR3 coding sequence is TGCAGCGCCCCACGGTTCGGGGTTTCAGAGACCCAGTACTTC. Supplemented by reference TRBV29-1 and TRBJ2-5, the full variable domain reads SAVISQKPSRDICQRGTSLTIQCQVDSQVTMMFWYRQQPGQSLTLIATANQGSEATYESGFVIDKFPISRPNLTFSTLTVSNMSPEDSSIYLCSAPRFGVSETQYFGPGTRLLVL.

This clonotype turned up a few times. The chain employs TRBV5-1 and TRBJ2-1; D is uncertain. CDR1 is SGHRS, CDR2 YFSETQ, per germline. The germline V and J ends were trimmed by 4 bases and 2 bases, with 13 bases remaining between them. The CDR3 length is 15 residues. In nucleotides, the CDR3 is TGCGCCAGCAGCAGAGAGACGGGCGCCTACAATGAGCAGTTCTTC. Amino acid sequence: CASSRETGAYNEQFF.

As for this clonotype: A read error may explain this, as a much larger clone is one base away. CDR3 sequence (DNA): TGCAGTGCCGGACAGGGATTCTCCTACGAGCAGTACTTC. Amino acid sequence: CSAGQGFSYEQYF. V gene TRBV20-1 combines with J gene TRBJ2-7; 8 positions agree with TRBD1. The CDR3 runs 13 residues. With V trimmed by 6 bases and J by 0 bases, 4 bases remained unmatched. The germline CDR1 and CDR2 sequences are DFQATT and SNEGSKA (reference sequence).

The table lists this clonotype with many counts. Here the CDR3 reads CASNRGLLTLSTDTQYF. As DNA, the CDR3 is TGTGCCAGCAATAGAGGACTACTGACGTTAAGCACAGATACGCAGTATTTT. This rearrangement joins TRBV5-4 to TRBJ2-3, with D possibly TRBD2 on 6 matching bases. Trimming left V 6 bases short and J 0 bases short, with 20 bases between. Germline values: CDR1 SGHNT, CDR2 YYREEE (reference sequence). The CDR3 loop spans 17 amino acids.

The table lists this clonotype with many counts. The V and J genes are TRBV5-1 and TRBJ1-4; 9 bases map to TRBD1. The V gene end was trimmed by 4 bases and the J gene end by 3 bases; junction bases not matched to a gene: 7. The CDR3 runs to 16 residues. Germline V CDR1 and CDR2: SGHRS, YFSETQ. The CDR3 DNA reads as TGCGCCAGCAGCCCCGGACAGGGGATATCTAATGAAAAACTGTTTTTT. Translated, it gives CASSPGQGISNEKLFF.

The rearrangement joins TRBV5-1 to TRBJ2-7; 9 bases fit TRBD1. Germline V lookup: CDR1 SGHRS, CDR2 YFSETQ. The CDR3 extends over 16 amino acids. The ends lost 4 bases at V and 3 bases at J; junction bases unmatched: 11. CDR3 nucleotide sequence: TGCGCCAGCAGCATGCCGGGACAGGGTGGAGGCTACGAGCAGTACTTC. Its translation: CASSMPGQGGGYEQYF.

Ten or more counts support this clonotype. The chain links TRBV3-1 to TRBJ1-2; TRBD1 might be the D (5 bases). Between the trimmed V and J ends, which lost 4 bases and 5 bases, there was a span of 11 bases. In germline, CDR1 is LGHDT, CDR2 YNNKEL (reference sequence). This CDR3 contains 13 residues. For the CDR3, the DNA is TGTGCCAGCAGCCTCGGGACCTATTATGGCTACACCTTC. This gives the protein CASSLGTYYGYTF.

This clonotype has just a few counts. The junction and the germline gene differ at one end; a read error may be behind it. CDR3 amino acids: CASSQDIAASTDTQYF. CDR3 coding DNA: TGCGCCAGCAGCCAAGATATAGCGGCTAGCACAGATACGCAGTATTTT. The chain recombines TRBV4-2 with TRBJ2-3, with D perhaps TRBD2 (6 bases). The CDR3 extends over 16 amino acids. Germline V gene data show CDR1 as LGHNA and CDR2 as YNFKEQ.

This clonotype was found many times. In DNA, the CDR3 is TGTGCCAGCAGTACAATTAAACAATTTCCTGGAAACACCATATATTTT. Its translation: CASSTIKQFPGNTIYF. The gene calls are TRBV6-1 and TRBJ1-3; no clear D gene. This CDR3 is 16 amino acids long. V lost 5 bases to trimming and J lost 2 bases, with 16 bases between them. Germline lookup yields CDR1 MNHNS and CDR2 SASEGT.